This is a list of T cell receptor beta chains from one sample in a study of cytomegalovirus exposure and HLA in healthy donors. Measured with immunoSEQ multiplex PCR; TCRdb has only the in-frame clones, and not every one. The table has hundreds of thousands of clones, nearly 80% seen once; the top ten hold less than 2%. The specimen sequenced was PBMCs. These receptors all stem from a male donor in good health and CMV-seronegative. Both conserved end residues are part of each CDR3. Each record gives: clone size, J gene, V gene, D gene, CDR3 DNA, CDR3 protein. The D gene is left open where the match is weak. The size entry is marked missing in some rows and otherwise reads once, few, many or a size class.

abundance: .
j_gene: TRBJ1-1
v_gene: TRBV28
d_gene: .
CDR3nt: TGTGCCAGCGCGGTGGGGAGCACTGAAGCTTTCTTT
CDR3aa: CASAVGSTEAFF

abundance: .
j_gene: TRBJ1-2
v_gene: TRBV28
d_gene: .
CDR3nt: TGTGCCAGCAGTCCCGACAGGAACTATGGCTACACCTTC
CDR3aa: CASSPDRNYGYTF

abundance: .
j_gene: TRBJ1-4
v_gene: TRBV11-2
d_gene: .
CDR3nt: TGTGCCAGCAGCTCCTATTCGGGAAAACTGTTTTTT
CDR3aa: CASSSYSGKLFF

abundance: .
j_gene: TRBJ2-7
v_gene: TRBV27
d_gene: TRBD1
CDR3nt: TGTGCCAGCAGACCTAACACAGGGGGCCTCTCCTACGAGCAGTACTTC
CDR3aa: CASRPNTGGLSYEQYF

abundance: .
j_gene: TRBJ2-7
v_gene: TRBV28
d_gene: .
CDR3nt: TGTGCCAGCAGTCTTGATAGCTCCTACGAGCAGTACTTC
CDR3aa: CASSLDSSYEQYF

abundance: .
j_gene: TRBJ2-3
v_gene: TRBV6-4
d_gene: TRBD2
CDR3nt: TGTGCCAGCAGTACCGAAGCGGGGGGGTACACAGATACGCAGTATTTT
CDR3aa: CASSTEAGGYTDTQYF

abundance: few
j_gene: TRBJ1-5
v_gene: TRBV18
d_gene: .
CDR3nt: TGTGCCAGCTCACTCTCGGCTGGGGCCCAGAATCAGCCCCAGCATTTT
CDR3aa: CASSLSAGAQNQPQHF

abundance: .
j_gene: TRBJ1-2
v_gene: TRBV5-5
d_gene: .
CDR3nt: TGTGCCAGCAGCAACAGGAATAATGGCTACACCTTC
CDR3aa: CASSNRNNGYTF

abundance: once
j_gene: TRBJ2-3
v_gene: TRBV4-3
d_gene: TRBD1
CDR3nt: TGCGCCAGCAGCCAAGAATTGACAGGGGAGACAGATACGCAGTATTTT
CDR3aa: CASSQELTGETDTQYF

abundance: .
j_gene: TRBJ2-2
v_gene: TRBV7-2
d_gene: TRBD2
CDR3nt: TGTGCCAGCAGCCGGACTAGCGGGTCGAACACCGGGGAGCTGTTTTTT
CDR3aa: CASSRTSGSNTGELFF

abundance: .
j_gene: TRBJ1-4
v_gene: TRBV7-2
d_gene: TRBD1
CDR3nt: TGTGCCAGCAGCTGGACAGGGGGCAGTTTTGAAAAACTGTTTTTT
CDR3aa: CASSWTGGSFEKLFF

abundance: .
j_gene: TRBJ2-7
v_gene: TRBV7-9
d_gene: .
CDR3nt: TGTGCCAGCAGCCTTTTCGACACCGAGCAGTACTTC
CDR3aa: CASSLFDTEQYF

abundance: .
j_gene: TRBJ2-7
v_gene: TRBV29-1
d_gene: TRBD1
CDR3nt: TGCAGCGTTAACAGGGGGATCTCCTACGAGCAGTACTTC
CDR3aa: CSVNRGISYEQYF

abundance: .
j_gene: TRBJ2-3
v_gene: TRBV9
d_gene: .
CDR3nt: TGTGCCAGCAGCGGAGCGGGCACAGATACGCAGTATTTT
CDR3aa: CASSGAGTDTQYF

abundance: .
j_gene: TRBJ1-1
v_gene: TRBV14
d_gene: .
CDR3nt: TGTGCCAGCAGCCAAGGATACTATTCTGAAGCTTTCTTT
CDR3aa: CASSQGYYSEAFF

abundance: .
j_gene: TRBJ2-7
v_gene: TRBV7-6
d_gene: TRBD1
CDR3nt: TGTGCCAGCAGCTTAGTACCGGGACAGGGGGCGAAAGAGCAGTACTTC
CDR3aa: CASSLVPGQGAKEQYF

abundance: .
j_gene: TRBJ2-4
v_gene: TRBV7-9
d_gene: .
CDR3nt: TGTGCCAGCAGCTTTTCCCCAGATCTAGCCAAAAACATTCAGTACTTC
CDR3aa: CASSFSPDLAKNIQYF

abundance: .
j_gene: TRBJ2-7
v_gene: TRBV2
d_gene: TRBD1
CDR3nt: TGTGCCGTCACCGGGACAGGTATATCCTACGAGCAGTACTTC
CDR3aa: CAVTGTGISYEQYF

abundance: .
j_gene: TRBJ2-3
v_gene: TRBV27
d_gene: .
CDR3nt: TGTGCCAGCAGCCCCGGCAGGGGTAGCACAGATACGCAGTATTTT
CDR3aa: CASSPGRGSTDTQYF

abundance: .
j_gene: TRBJ2-5
v_gene: TRBV27
d_gene: TRBD1
CDR3nt: TGTGCCAGCAGTTTCACAGGGGAAGAGACCCAGTACTTC
CDR3aa: CASSFTGEETQYF

abundance: .
j_gene: TRBJ1-1
v_gene: TRBV19
d_gene: .
CDR3nt: TGTGCCAGTAGTATGGAGGACAGTCCACGGAACACTGAAGCTTTCTTT
CDR3aa: CASSMEDSPRNTEAFF

abundance: .
j_gene: TRBJ2-3
v_gene: TRBV9
d_gene: TRBD2
CDR3nt: TGTGCCAGCAGCCCCCTGGCGGGGGGAGGCACAGATACGCAGTATTTT
CDR3aa: CASSPLAGGGTDTQYF

abundance: .
j_gene: TRBJ2-7
v_gene: TRBV30
d_gene: TRBD1
CDR3nt: TGTGCCTGGAGTACAACGAGGACAGGGGGATACGAGCAGTACTTC
CDR3aa: CAWSTTRTGGYEQYF

abundance: .
j_gene: TRBJ2-7
v_gene: TRBV6-5
d_gene: TRBD1
CDR3nt: TGTGCCAGCAGTTACTCCGTGGGACAGACGTCCTACGAGCAGTACTTC
CDR3aa: CASSYSVGQTSYEQYF

abundance: once
j_gene: TRBJ2-5
v_gene: TRBV5-6
d_gene: .
CDR3nt: TGTGCCAGCAGCTTGGTCCGAGAGACCCAGTACTTC
CDR3aa: CASSLVRETQYF

abundance: .
j_gene: TRBJ2-3
v_gene: TRBV1
d_gene: .
CDR3nt: TGCACCAGCAGCCAAGATCTGGACTTTAGCACAGATACGCAGTATTTT
CDR3aa: CTSSQDLDFSTDTQYF

abundance: .
j_gene: TRBJ2-2
v_gene: TRBV7-2
d_gene: .
CDR3nt: TGTGCCAGCAGAAGGGGGGGGGCCGATTACGGGGAGCTGTTTTTT
CDR3aa: CASRRGGADYGELFF

abundance: .
j_gene: TRBJ1-2
v_gene: TRBV5-4
d_gene: TRBD1
CDR3nt: TGTGCCTCTTCGGACAGGGATGATGGCTACACCTTC
CDR3aa: CASSDRDDGYTF

abundance: once
j_gene: TRBJ2-1
v_gene: TRBV6-1
d_gene: TRBD1
CDR3nt: TGTGCCAGCACTGATCGGACAGGGTTTGGTGAGCAGTTCTTC
CDR3aa: CASTDRTGFGEQFF

abundance: once
j_gene: TRBJ2-5
v_gene: TRBV12-1
d_gene: .
CDR3nt: TGTGCCAGCAGCTCCGGACTAGCGGGGCAAGAGACCCAGTACTTC
CDR3aa: CASSSGLAGQETQYF

abundance: once
j_gene: TRBJ1-4
v_gene: TRBV10-3
d_gene: .
CDR3nt: TGTGCCATCAGCAACCAAGCGCTTGCAACTAATGAAAAACTGTTTTTT
CDR3aa: CAISNQALATNEKLFF

abundance: .
j_gene: TRBJ1-2
v_gene: TRBV12-5
d_gene: .
CDR3nt: TGTGCTAGTGGTTTGGTACGGGGGGGGCCCCCGACCTTC
CDR3aa: CASGLVRGGPPTF

abundance: once
j_gene: TRBJ2-3
v_gene: TRBV27
d_gene: .
CDR3nt: TGTGCCAGCAGAACTCACAGGGAATACACAGATACGCAGTATTTT
CDR3aa: CASRTHREYTDTQYF

abundance: .
j_gene: TRBJ1-1
v_gene: TRBV4-3
d_gene: .
CDR3nt: TGCGCCAGCAGCCAAGGCCCTGGAGAGAACACTGAAGCTTTCTTT
CDR3aa: CASSQGPGENTEAFF

abundance: .
j_gene: TRBJ2-1
v_gene: TRBV6-6
d_gene: TRBD2
CDR3nt: TGTGCCAGCAGTGGACTAGCGGGAGTTTCCAATGAGCAGTTCTTC
CDR3aa: CASSGLAGVSNEQFF

abundance: .
j_gene: TRBJ2-2
v_gene: TRBV5-4
d_gene: TRBD2
CDR3nt: TGTGCCAGCAGCCCAGCGGGAGGCTCGAACACCGGGGAGCTGTTTTTT
CDR3aa: CASSPAGGSNTGELFF

abundance: .
j_gene: TRBJ1-1
v_gene: TRBV5-1
d_gene: TRBD1
CDR3nt: TGCGCCAGCAGATGGACAGGGGTGAACACTGAAGCTTTCTTT
CDR3aa: CASRWTGVNTEAFF

abundance: .
j_gene: TRBJ1-5
v_gene: TRBV7-2
d_gene: .
CDR3nt: TGTGCCAGCAGCTTACAGACAGGTAATCAGCCCCAGCATTTT
CDR3aa: CASSLQTGNQPQHF

abundance: .
j_gene: TRBJ2-5
v_gene: TRBV12-5
d_gene: .
CDR3nt: TGTGCCGGACTACCTGAGACCCAGTACTTC
CDR3aa: CAGLPETQYF

abundance: .
j_gene: TRBJ1-6
v_gene: TRBV9
d_gene: TRBD1
CDR3nt: TGTGCCAGCAGCGCCGGACAGGGTAGGAATTCACCCCTCCACTTT
CDR3aa: CASSAGQGRNSPLHF

abundance: .
j_gene: TRBJ2-3
v_gene: TRBV11-2
d_gene: .
CDR3nt: TGTGCCAGCAGCTTACGGGGGGCGCCTTTAAATACGCAGTATTTT
CDR3aa: CASSLRGAPLNTQYF

abundance: .
j_gene: TRBJ1-4
v_gene: TRBV6-1
d_gene: .
CDR3nt: TGTGCCAGCAGTGAGAGGGGCCAGGGAGGAAAACTGTTTTTT
CDR3aa: CASSERGQGGKLFF

abundance: .
j_gene: TRBJ2-1
v_gene: TRBV28
d_gene: TRBD2
CDR3nt: TGTGCCAGCAGTTTAGGCGGGGGGGAGCAGTTCTTC
CDR3aa: CASSLGGGEQFF

abundance: .
j_gene: TRBJ2-7
v_gene: TRBV7-2
d_gene: .
CDR3nt: TGTGCCAGCAGCTTAGCGCCCCAGTATGTTTTCGAGCAGTACTTC
CDR3aa: CASSLAPQYVFEQYF

abundance: .
j_gene: TRBJ2-1
v_gene: TRBV7-2
d_gene: TRBD2
CDR3nt: TGTGCCAGCAGCTCACCGGGACTAGCCTCCAATGAGCAGTTCTTC
CDR3aa: CASSSPGLASNEQFF

abundance: .
j_gene: TRBJ2-6
v_gene: TRBV19
d_gene: .
CDR3nt: TGTGCCAGTCAGGGATGGGGGCCCGGGGCCAACGTCCTGACTTTC
CDR3aa: CASQGWGPGANVLTF

abundance: .
j_gene: TRBJ1-2
v_gene: TRBV7-8
d_gene: TRBD1
CDR3nt: TGTGCCAGCAGCTTAAGTTCCTGGACAGGGGGCGACTATGGCTACACCTTC
CDR3aa: CASSLSSWTGGDYGYTF

abundance: .
j_gene: TRBJ1-5
v_gene: TRBV7-2
d_gene: TRBD1
CDR3nt: TGTGCCAGCAGCCTGACAGGGGGCAATCAGCCCCAGCATTTT
CDR3aa: CASSLTGGNQPQHF

abundance: .
j_gene: TRBJ2-3
v_gene: TRBV27
d_gene: TRBD2
CDR3nt: TGTGCCAGCCAAAGACTAGCGGGGGGGCGGGCAGATACGCAGTATTTT
CDR3aa: CASQRLAGGRADTQYF

abundance: .
j_gene: TRBJ2-1
v_gene: TRBV13
d_gene: .
CDR3nt: TGTGCCAGCAGCTTAGTAGCCAGCGCGGGATACAATGAGCAGTTCTTC
CDR3aa: CASSLVASAGYNEQFF

abundance: .
j_gene: TRBJ2-2
v_gene: TRBV19
d_gene: TRBD2
CDR3nt: TGTGCCAGTACTCCCGCCCGGGGGGAGAAGGAGCTGTTTTTT
CDR3aa: CASTPARGEKELFF

abundance: .
j_gene: TRBJ1-2
v_gene: TRBV5-6
d_gene: .
CDR3nt: TGTGCCAGCAGCTTGGGGGGGCTTGCTAACTATGGCTACACCTTC
CDR3aa: CASSLGGLANYGYTF

abundance: .
j_gene: TRBJ2-1
v_gene: TRBV7-2
d_gene: .
CDR3nt: TGTGCCAGCAGGGCTAAGGGACTGTCATACAATGAGCAGTTCTTC
CDR3aa: CASRAKGLSYNEQFF

abundance: .
j_gene: TRBJ2-1
v_gene: TRBV4-3
d_gene: TRBD2
CDR3nt: TGCGCCAGCAGCCAAGATCCCCCTCGGCGGGAGGCCTACAATGAGCAGTTCTTC
CDR3aa: CASSQDPPRREAYNEQFF

abundance: .
j_gene: TRBJ2-2
v_gene: TRBV9
d_gene: TRBD2
CDR3nt: TGTGCCAGCAGCGTAGTACTAGCGGGAGGCACCGGGGAGCTGTTTTTT
CDR3aa: CASSVVLAGGTGELFF